This TCR beta chain was obtained from a study of shared clonotypes between healthy human individuals. Study-wide context: Donors had three CD4 naive, three CD4 memory, two CD8 naive and one CD8 memory plate apiece.

The test was conducted at deep level. Some clones are missing from TCRdb's copy, which holds only in-frame ones; the method was immunoSEQ multiplex PCR. The profile shows under 1 million clones, roughly 96% of them singletons. CDR1 is SGHTA and CDR2 is FQGTGA in the germline V gene. This CDR3 has 14 amino acids. J lost 5 bases, V lost 2 bases, and 2 bases had no gene match. Naive CD8 cells lacked CD45RO and underwent positive selection for CCR7, leaving out terminally differentiated effector memory CD45RA+ cells. General observations from the study: The study's rarefaction showed incomplete sorted-subset sequencing despite large depth. A handful of donors shared approximately 5% of their naive CD4 clonotypes.

A note on this clone: The antigen is not known.

The sequenced material came from naive CD8+ T cells sorted from blood. The sequence was obtained from a man aged 25 to 40 in good health. The chain employs TRBV7-3 and TRBJ2-3, with TRBD1 matching over 9 bases. The CDR3 region has the DNA TGTGCCAGCAGCTTAGGACAGGGGAAAGATACGCAGTATTTT. Protein sequence: CASSLGQGKDTQYF.